These 15 T cell receptor beta chains originate from one sample sequenced in a study of T cells in Graves' hyperthyroidism and ophthalmopathy. It was RNA transcripts that yielded the amplified TCR beta CDR3 regions. Initially, a first-round RT-PCR of the TCR CDR3 employed the HTBI primer set. Via MiXCR, TCRdb re-called the multiplex PCR reads, giving one row per CDR3 protein. The sample has about 590,000 distinct CDR3 sequences; 12% to 15% are singletons. The material sequenced was blood. The receptor set was obtained from a woman aged 18-30 years with Graves' ophthalmopathy.

This clonotype was observed a handful of times. This chain uses TRBV4-1 with TRBJ2-1; no reliable D call. CDR1 MGHRA and CDR2 YSYEKL come from the germline V gene. The CDR3 sequence is 12 residues long. Trimming shortened V by 3 bases and J by 6 bases, and 6 bases separated the two germline ends. The CDR3 loop is CASSQNFNEQFF. The CDR3 DNA follows: TGCGCCAGCAGCCAGAACTTCAATGAGCAGTTCTTC.

To note about this clonotype: A much larger clone sits a single nucleotide away, making a read error possible. This sequence joins TRBV5-6 and TRBJ1-5, with D perhaps matching TRBD1 (6 bases). CDR3 length equals 14 residues. The germline V and J ends were trimmed by 4 bases and 0 bases, with 8 bases remaining between them. CDR1 is SGHDT, CDR2 YYEEEE, per germline. The CDR3 DNA reads as TGTGCCAGCAGCCCAGGGGTTAGCAATCAGCCCCAGCATTTT. It yields the protein CASSPGVSNQPQHF.

This clonotype was picked up many times. The chain links TRBV29-1 to TRBJ1-1, with TRBD1 matching 9 bases. Germline V gene lookup returns CDR1 SQVTM and CDR2 ANQGSEA. V was clipped by 5 bases and J by 7 bases; unmatched bases: 8. CDR3 length equals 13 residues. The CDR3 region has the DNA TGCAGCGTTAAACCACAGGGGGCGGATGAAGCTTTCTTT. As protein: CSVKPQGADEAFF.

This clonotype came up many times. Compared with germline, one end of the junction differs, possibly owing to a read error. The chain couples TRBV7-7 to TRBJ2-7, with D possibly TRBD2 on 5 matching bases. The V gene's germline CDR1 is SSHAT and CDR2 FNYEAQ (reference sequence). The CDR3 has 15 amino acids. CDR3 in DNA: TGTGCTAGCAGTCGGCGAAAGCGGAAGCGCCTGGAGCAGTACTTC. It translates to CASSRRKRKRLEQYF.

This clonotype was seen repeatedly, ten times or more. V usage is TRBV19 and J usage is TRBJ1-1; 7 bases are shared with TRBD1. Germline assignment: CDR1 LNHDA and CDR2 SQIVND (reference sequence). Trimming at V came to 3 bases and at J to 6 bases, leaving 13 bases not matched to a gene. There are 16 residues in the CDR3. In nucleotides, the CDR3 is TGTGCCAGTAGTATCACGACAGGGTCATTAATCGCTGAAGCTTTCTTT. Translation: CASSITTGSLIAEAFF.

At least ten counts were recorded for this clonotype. V usage is TRBV27 and J usage is TRBJ1-2, with a tentative D call TRBD1 (6 bases). V lost 4 bases to trimming and J lost 1 base, with 13 bases between them. CDR3 length: 15 residues. CDR1 and CDR2 (germline): MNHEY, SMNVEV (reference sequence). As DNA, the CDR3 is TGTGCCAGCAGTTCTATCGACAGGAGTAACTATGGCTACACCTTC. Its translation is CASSSIDRSNYGYTF.

This clonotype was picked up many times. CDR3 in amino acids: CAWRGAGEQFF. CDR3 bases: TGTGCCTGGAGGGGGGCAGGGGAGCAGTTCTTC. The chain links TRBV30 to TRBJ2-1; possibly TRBD1 for D (6 bases). CDR1 GTSNPN and CDR2 SVGIG come from the germline V gene (reference sequence). CDR3 length: 11 residues. The V end was cut by 3 bases, the J end by 10 bases, with 10 bases between.

This clonotype was observed a handful of times. The gene calls are TRBV10-3 and TRBJ2-3; TRBD2 matches 8 bases. The CDR3 has 14 residues. Germline loops: CDR1 ENHRY, CDR2 SYGVKD. V gave up 4 bases and J gave up 0 bases; unmatched junction bases: 0. CDR3 amino acids: CAISASGSTDTQYF. For the CDR3, the DNA is TGTGCCATCAGTGCTAGCGGGAGCACAGATACGCAGTATTTT.

In regard to this clonotype: This sequence may be a read error, since a much larger clone differs from it by one base. The chain is built from TRBV6-1 and TRBJ2-5; 10 positions agree with TRBD1. Germline V gene sequence: CDR1 MNHNS, CDR2 SASEGT. The CDR3 is 15 residues long. CDR3 sequence reads: CACSARTGGQETQYF. In nucleotides, the CDR3 is TGTGCCTGCAGTGCCCGGACAGGGGGCCAAGAGACCCAGTACTTC.

Ten or more counts support this clonotype. The rearrangement uses TRBV7-9 and TRBJ1-2; 7 bases are shared with TRBD1. The CDR3 sequence is 15 residues long. Germline V gene data show CDR1 as SEHNR and CDR2 as FQNEAQ (reference sequence). V was clipped by 4 bases and J by 8 bases; unmatched bases: 13. The CDR3 sequence: CASSSHSQGGRGYTF. In nucleotides, the CDR3 is TGTGCCAGCAGCTCGCACAGTCAGGGGGGCAGAGGCTACACCTTC.

This clonotype was seen repeatedly, ten times or more. The chain carries TRBV6-1 and TRBJ2-7; D tentatively fits TRBD1 or TRBD2 (5 bases each). Trimming stripped 6 bases from V and 7 bases from J, with 13 bases between. The CDR3 consists of 12 residues. From germline, CDR1 is MNHNS and CDR2 SASEGT. The CDR3 DNA follows: TGTGCCAGCAGCTCAGGGACGGGGGAGCAGTACTTC. Amino acids: CASSSGTGEQYF.

The chain is built from TRBV3-1 and TRBJ1-5, with a possible D match to TRBD1 (6 bases). In germline, CDR1 is LGHDT, CDR2 YNNKEL (reference sequence). V shed 4 bases and J shed 1 base, with 20 bases lying between them. The CDR3 is 18 residues long. The CDR3: CASSPDSVASRSNQPQHF. The CDR3 DNA is TGTGCCAGCAGCCCGGACAGTGTGGCTTCACGAAGCAATCAGCCCCAGCATTTT.

This clonotype appeared a few times. A read error may produce the germline difference seen at one junction end. The chain has TRBV20-1 and TRBJ2-3, with D perhaps assigned TRBD1 or TRBD2 (5 bases each). The length of the CDR3 is 15 residues. CDR1 DFQATT and CDR2 SNEGSKA come from the germline V gene (reference sequence). CDR3 amino acids: CGARGAVSSTDTQYF. CDR3 coding DNA: TGCGGTGCTAGAGGGGCGGTATCTAGCACAGATACGCAGTATTTT.

Many counts were recorded for this clonotype. The chain employs TRBV10-3 and TRBJ1-1, with 7 nucleotides matching TRBD1. The germline CDR1 and CDR2 sequences are ENHRY and SYGVKD. Trimming took 4 bases from V and 1 from J; bases not matched to a gene: 0. The CDR3 runs 13 residues. The CDR3 region is CAISGQGNTEAFF. CDR3 nucleotide sequence: TGTGCCATCAGTGGACAGGGGAACACTGAAGCTTTCTTT.

This clonotype was observed a handful of times. The chain joins TRBV3-1 to TRBJ2-1; 8 positions agree with TRBD2. The germline CDR1 and CDR2 sequences are LGHDT and YNNKEL (reference sequence). The CDR3 consists of 17 residues. V lost 5 bases, J lost 2 bases, and 11 bases stayed unmatched. CDR3 DNA sequence: TGTGCCAGCAGCTCCAGGTCAAGCGGGGGCCCCTACAATGAGCAGTTCTTC. Protein sequence: CASSSRSSGGPYNEQFF.